A single sample is the source of the 28 T cell receptor beta chains below, sequenced in a study of response to subunit inactivated influenza vaccine. TCRdb reanalysed the RT-PCR reads using MiXCR and keeps one entry per CDR3 protein. The sample includes more than 700,000 distinct CDR3 sequences, around 21% of them seen just once. The sequencing used PBMCs from blood, collected around 5 days after vaccination. Receptor source: a man aged 50 to 60 who received an inactivated influenza vaccine.

The chain couples TRBV12-3 or TRBV12-4 to TRBJ2-2; D possibly corresponds to TRBD2 (6 bases). This CDR3 has 10 residues. V lost 3 bases to trimming and J lost 15 bases, with 8 bases between them. CDR3 nucleotides: TGTGCCAGCAGTTTTTGGGGGGTGTTTTTT. Translation gives CASSFWGVFF.

The rearrangement links TRBV7-2 to TRBJ2-7; weak D call: TRBD1 (6 bases). Between the trimmed V and J ends, which lost 4 bases and 0 bases, there was a span of 13 bases. The CDR3 consists of 15 residues. From germline, CDR1 is SGHTA and CDR2 FQGNSA. This chain's CDR3 is CASSYGGQSSYEQYF. CDR3 nucleotides: TGTGCCAGCAGCTACGGCGGACAGAGCTCCTACGAGCAGTACTTC.

The V gene is TRBV7-9, the J gene TRBJ2-7; 9 positions agree with TRBD2. Germline lookup yields CDR1 SEHNR and CDR2 FQNEAQ (reference sequence). CDR3 length equals 14 residues. The V segment lost 7 bases and the J segment 4 bases; nucleotides outside the gene matches: 8. The CDR3 loop is CASTPRLADYEQYF. The CDR3 DNA reads TGTGCCAGCACCCCGAGACTAGCGGATTACGAGCAGTACTTC.

The rearrangement joins TRBV11-3 to TRBJ2-5; 9 nucleotides align to TRBD1. This CDR3 is built from 16 residues. The ends lost 4 bases at V and 2 bases at J; junction bases unmatched: 8. Germline V gene lookup returns CDR1 SGHNT and CDR2 YENEEA. The CDR3 sequence is CASSSSHDRGQETQYF. In DNA form, the CDR3 reads TGTGCCAGCAGCTCCTCACACGACAGGGGGCAAGAGACCCAGTACTTC. Variable domain in full (rest from reference TRBV11-3 and TRBJ2-5): EAGVVQSPRYKIIEKKQPVAFWCNPISGHNTLYWYLQNLGQGPELLIRYENEEAVDDSQLPKDRFSAERLKGVDSTLKIQPAELGDSAVYLCASSSSHDRGQETQYFGPGTRLLVL.

This clonotype was seen only a few times. The chain joins TRBV10-3 to TRBJ2-6; D gene ambiguous. The V end lost 0 bases, the J end lost 4 bases, and 10 bases lay between the germline ends. The CDR3 extends over 16 amino acids. Germline CDR1 ENHRY, CDR2 SYGVKD. The CDR3 is CAISESINWGANVLTF. CDR3 DNA: TGTGCCATCAGTGAGTCGATTAATTGGGGGGCCAACGTCCTGACTTTC.

This clonotype has at least ten counts. The chain carries TRBV12-3 or TRBV12-4 and TRBJ1-4, with a possible D match to TRBD1 (5 bases). This CDR3 contains 15 residues. V lost 4 bases and J 0 bases, leaving 9 bases between the germline ends. CDR3 sequence: CASSSRETTNEKLFF. CDR3 coding DNA: TGTGCCAGCAGTTCCAGGGAGACAACTAATGAAAAACTGTTTTTT.

This chain uses TRBV6-1 with TRBJ2-5; 10 positions agree with TRBD2. Trimming at V came to 6 bases and at J to 5 bases, leaving 6 bases not matched to a gene. The germline gives CDR1 MNHNS, CDR2 SASEGT. CDR3 size: 14 residues. In DNA, the CDR3 is TGTGCCAGCAGAACCGGGACTAGCGTGGAGACCCAGTACTTC. Encoded protein: CASRTGTSVETQYF.

The rearrangement uses TRBV5-5 and TRBJ2-7, with 9 bases identical to TRBD2. Germline loops: CDR1 SGHKS, CDR2 YYEKEE (reference sequence). After removal of 3 bases from V and 2 bases from J, the junction contained 9 bases not matched to a gene. The CDR3 sequence is 16 residues long. CDR3 in DNA: TGTGCCAGCAGCTCCTTGCGGGCTAGCGGGGCCTACGAGCAGTACTTC. It specifies CASSSLRASGAYEQYF.

Many counts were recorded for this clonotype. The gene calls are TRBV27 and TRBJ2-3; D is ambiguous. The germline V gene encodes CDR1 MNHEY and CDR2 SMNVEV (reference sequence). This CDR3 region has 15 residues. The V gene lost 3 bases and the J gene lost 2 bases, with 12 bases spanning the gap. The chain's CDR3 is CASSFLNSITDTQYF. The DNA for the CDR3 is TGTGCCAGCAGTTTTCTTAATAGTATCACAGATACGCAGTATTTT.

This clonotype was observed a few times. The chain uses TRBV10-3 and TRBJ1-6; tentatively, D is TRBD1 (6 bases). Germline V CDR1 and CDR2: ENHRY, SYGVKD. V was clipped by 4 bases and J by 1 base, with 11 bases between them. This CDR3 contains 16 residues. The CDR3 loop is CAISVKGGSYNSPLHF. The CDR3 nucleotides are TGTGCCATCAGTGTGAAAGGGGGTTCCTATAATTCACCCCTCCACTTT.

Worth noting for this clonotype: The junction differs from germline at one of its ends, possibly a read error. The rearrangement uses TRBV27 and TRBJ2-2, with 7 bases fitting TRBD1. CDR3 length: 18 residues. Per germline, CDR1 MNHEY and CDR2 SMNVEV (reference sequence). The CDR3 sequence is CDSLPLLPTGFNTGELFF. The DNA of the CDR3 is TGTGACAGCCTTCCTCTACTTCCGACAGGGTTTAACACCGGGGAGCTGTTTTTT.

The chain has TRBV4-2 and TRBJ2-3; weak D call: TRBD2 (7 bases). There are 16 residues in the CDR3. Germline V gene sequence: CDR1 LGHNA, CDR2 YNFKEQ. Trimming shortened V by 2 bases and J by 8 bases, and 20 bases separated the two germline ends. The chain's CDR3 is CASSQSLAGAPGTQYF. The CDR3 bases are TGTGCCAGCAGCCAATCATTGGCGGGGGCGCCTGGTACGCAGTATTTT.

The chain carries TRBV7-8 and TRBJ1-2; 9 nucleotides agree with TRBD1. CDR1 and CDR2 from the germline V gene are SGHVS and FQNEAQ. This CDR3 comprises 15 residues. The V and J ends lost 6 bases and 0 bases, in that order; junction bases with no gene match: 5. Here the CDR3 reads CASRAGTGSNYGYTF. CDR3 DNA: TGTGCCAGCAGGGCGGGGACAGGGTCTAACTATGGCTACACCTTC.

This clonotype has only a few counts. CDR3 sequence: CASSQDPFANTGELFF. CDR3 sequence (DNA): TGTGCCAGCAGCCAAGATCCATTCGCGAACACCGGGGAGCTGTTTTTT. V is TRBV14 and J is TRBJ2-2; D gene ambiguous. Per germline, CDR1 SGHDN and CDR2 FVKESK. Trimming took 0 bases from V and 0 from J, leaving 8 bases between them. The CDR3 length is 16 residues.

The chain joins TRBV7-2 to TRBJ1-1, with D possibly TRBD1 on 6 matching bases. Germline V lookup: CDR1 SGHTA, CDR2 FQGNSA. V lost 5 bases and J 11 bases, leaving 21 bases between the germline ends. The CDR3 consists of 14 residues. This CDR3 is CASSPGVGGLTAFF. The DNA for the CDR3 is TGTGCCAGCAGCCCAGGCGTGGGGGGGCTGACGGCTTTCTTT. Combining the CDR3 with reference TRBV7-2 and TRBJ1-1 gives the whole variable domain GAGVSQSPSNKVTEKGKDVELRCDPISGHTALYWYRQSLGQGLEFLIYFQGNSAPDKSGLPSDRFSAERTGGSVSTLTIQRTQQEDSAVYLCASSPGVGGLTAFFGQGTRLTVV.

A few counts support this clonotype. This chain uses TRBV5-5 with TRBJ2-3, with D possibly being TRBD2 (6 bases). CDR1 and CDR2 from the germline V gene are SGHKS and YYEKEE (reference sequence). CDR3 size: 15 residues. With 0 bases removed from V and 0 bases from J, the gap between germline ends came to 8 bases. The CDR3 spells CASSLVLASTDTQYF. In DNA, the CDR3 is TGTGCCAGCAGCTTGGTACTAGCAAGCACAGATACGCAGTATTTT.

The rearrangement uses TRBV6-2 or TRBV6-3 and TRBJ2-5; D unresolved. The CDR3 sequence is 14 residues long. CDR1 is MNHEY, CDR2 SVGEGT, per germline. V gave up 0 bases and J gave up 4 bases, with 9 bases separating them. The CDR3 loop is CASSYSNSRETQYF. CDR3 sequence (DNA): TGTGCCAGCAGTTACTCGAACAGTCGAGAGACCCAGTACTTC.

The rearrangement uses TRBV4-2 and TRBJ2-7; D perhaps matches TRBD1 (6 bases). Germline CDR1 LGHNA, CDR2 YNFKEQ. This CDR3 comprises 15 residues. The V gene lost 2 bases and the J gene lost 1 base, with 12 bases spanning the gap. The CDR3 protein is CASSQPTDRSYEQYF. In nucleotides, the CDR3 is TGTGCCAGCAGCCAACCTACAGACAGGTCCTACGAGCAGTACTTC.

The CDR3 loop is CASSSNPFGNEQFF. In nucleotides, the CDR3 is TGTGCCAGCAGCTCGAATCCGTTCGGCAATGAGCAGTTCTTC. The chain combines TRBV11-2 with TRBJ2-1; D not resolved. With 4 bases removed from V and 6 bases from J, the gap between germline ends came to 13 bases. Germline V lookup: CDR1 SGHAT, CDR2 FQNNGV. The CDR3 loop spans 14 amino acids.

The gene calls are TRBV7-2 and TRBJ1-3; D not resolved. Per the germline V gene, CDR1 is SGHTA and CDR2 is FQGNSA. The CDR3 has 15 residues. V was clipped by 2 bases and J by 3 bases, with 11 bases between them. The CDR3 bases are TGTGCCAGCAGCTTAATGGGGTTAGGTGGAAACACCATATATTTT. This sequence encodes CASSLMGLGGNTIYF.

This clonotype was picked up a small number of times. J is TRBJ2-7 and V is TRBV5-1; 7 bases are a match to TRBD1. Germline V gives CDR1 SGHRS, CDR2 YFSETQ. The CDR3 consists of 14 residues. J was trimmed by 5 bases and V by 2 bases; bases with no gene match: 7. CDR3 in DNA: TGCGCCAGCAGCTTAGGCAGGGGGAACGACGAGCAGTACTTC. Translated: CASSLGRGNDEQYF.

The table lists this clonotype with a few counts. The chain is built from TRBV20-1 and TRBJ2-4; possibly TRBD2 for D (5 bases). This CDR3 spans 14 amino acids. V was trimmed by 3 bases and J by 2 bases, leaving 11 bases between them. Per the germline V gene, CDR1 is DFQATT and CDR2 is SNEGSKA (reference sequence). The CDR3 DNA is TGCAGTGCTAGTATGGCGGGCCCCAAAAACATTCAGTACTTC. It is translated as CSASMAGPKNIQYF.

The chain couples TRBV12-3 or TRBV12-4 to TRBJ2-6; no clear D. The length of the CDR3 is 14 residues. With 8 bases removed from V and 0 bases from J, the gap between germline ends came to 8 bases. CDR3 loop: CASATSSGANVLTF. In DNA, the CDR3 is TGTGCCAGCGCGACTTCCTCTGGGGCCAACGTCCTGACTTTC.

The CDR3 DNA reads as TGTGCCAGCAGCCCCGAAGGGGCGATTCCCATGTCCGAGCAGTACTTC. Encoded protein: CASSPEGAIPMSEQYF. The chain is built from TRBV6-1 and TRBJ2-7; the D gene is possibly TRBD1 (5 bases). V gave up 6 bases and J gave up 6 bases, with 24 bases separating them. This CDR3 comprises 16 residues. The germline V gene has CDR1 MNHNS and CDR2 SASEGT.

This clonotype appeared a few times. The V gene is TRBV6-5, the J gene TRBJ2-5, with D possibly being TRBD1 or TRBD2 (5 bases each). V was pared by 3 bases and J by 4 bases, with 24 bases between. This CDR3 comprises 18 residues. Germline values: CDR1 MNHEY, CDR2 SVGAGI. CDR3 sequence (DNA): TGTGCCAGCAGTTATAGTGACCGGGGCATCGGGTTTCGAGAGACCCAGTACTTC. This gives the protein CASSYSDRGIGFRETQYF.

This clonotype was seen a few times. This chain connects TRBV13 to TRBJ2-1, with 9 bases lining up with TRBD2. V dropped 5 bases and J dropped 7; count of bases not matched to a gene: 12. Germline loops: CDR1 PRHDT, CDR2 FYEKMQ (reference sequence). The CDR3 is made up of 16 amino acids. In nucleotides, the CDR3 is TGTGCCAGCAGCGCATGGGTGCGGGAGGGCCGGAATGAGCAGTTCTTC. Translation gives CASSAWVREGRNEQFF.

The chain joins TRBV12-3 or TRBV12-4 to TRBJ2-7, with D possibly TRBD2 on 5 matching bases. Trimming shortened V by 1 base and J by 8 bases, and 18 bases separated the two germline ends. CDR3 length: 15 residues. CDR3 loop: CASSLDWGSLVKQYF. As DNA, the CDR3 is TGTGCCAGCAGTTTAGACTGGGGATCACTAGTCAAGCAGTACTTC.

The chain links TRBV4-3 to TRBJ2-1; perhaps TRBD1 as D (6 bases). Germline loops: CDR1 LGHNA, CDR2 YSLEER. V was trimmed by 0 bases and J by 6 bases, leaving 15 bases between them. The CDR3 runs 16 residues. This chain's CDR3 is CASSQEGRRGINEQFF. CDR3 bases: TGCGCCAGCAGCCAAGAGGGGCGCAGGGGTATCAATGAGCAGTTCTTC.